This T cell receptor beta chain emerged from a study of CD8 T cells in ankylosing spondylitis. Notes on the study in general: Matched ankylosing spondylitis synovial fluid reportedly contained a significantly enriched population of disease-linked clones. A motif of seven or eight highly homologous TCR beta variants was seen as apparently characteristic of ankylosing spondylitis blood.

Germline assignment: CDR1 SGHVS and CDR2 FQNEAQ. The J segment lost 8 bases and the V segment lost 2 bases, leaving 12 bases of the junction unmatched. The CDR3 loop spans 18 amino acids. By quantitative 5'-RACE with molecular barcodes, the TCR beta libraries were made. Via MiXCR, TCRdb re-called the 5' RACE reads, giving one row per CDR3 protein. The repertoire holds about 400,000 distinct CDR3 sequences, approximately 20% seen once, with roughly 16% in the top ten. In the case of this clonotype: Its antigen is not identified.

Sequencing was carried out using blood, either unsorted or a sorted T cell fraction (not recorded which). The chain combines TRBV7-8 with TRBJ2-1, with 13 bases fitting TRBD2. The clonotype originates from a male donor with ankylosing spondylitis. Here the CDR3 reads CASSLWVSGTSGIHEQFF. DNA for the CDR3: TGTGCCAGCAGCTTATGGGTGTCCGGGACTAGCGGGATCCATGAGCAGTTCTTC.